A single sample gave rise to the 4 T cell receptor beta chains below, sequenced in a study of CD8 T cells in Susac syndrome. With random hexamers, reverse transcription was performed on about 0.5 to 1 ug of RNA. TCRdb reprocessed the immunoSEQ multiplex PCR reads via MiXCR and lists one record per CDR3 protein. This table holds 160,000 or so distinct CDR3 sequences, 94% found once. The specimen was CD8+ T cells from PBMCs. The receptors were gathered from a human donor with multiple sclerosis.

This clonotype was picked up one time. This chain links TRBV27 with TRBJ1-3; TRBD1 matches 9 bases. Trimming at V came to 4 bases and at J to 0 bases, leaving 10 bases not matched to a gene. The CDR3 totals 18 residues. Germline V gene lookup returns CDR1 MNHEY and CDR2 SMNVEV (reference sequence). The CDR3 reads CASSSRLGQGVSGNTIYF. CDR3 sequence (DNA): TGTGCCAGCAGTTCCCGCTTGGGACAGGGCGTCTCTGGAAACACCATATATTTT.

The genes are TRBV30 and TRBJ2-7; D is possibly TRBD2 (5 bases). The CDR3 length is 12 residues. Looked up from germline, CDR1 is GTSNPN and CDR2 is SVGIG (reference sequence). Trimming removed 0 bases at V and 6 bases at J, with 9 bases between. The DNA of the CDR3 is TGTGCCTGGAGTGTATACGGGGTCGAGCAGTACTTC. Protein: CAWSVYGVEQYF.

This chain links TRBV7-9 with TRBJ1-2; D remains ambiguous. The CDR3 extends over 12 amino acids. In germline, CDR1 is SEHNR, CDR2 FQNEAQ (reference sequence). Trimming took off 5 bases at V and 8 bases at J, with 12 bases between the two ends. The CDR3, as DNA: TGTGCCAGCAGCCGGGAGCCTGGAGGCTACACCTTC. Amino acids: CASSREPGGYTF.

The chain is built from TRBV29-1 and TRBJ2-2, with TRBD1 matching 12 bases. V trimming: 3 bases; J trimming: 7 bases; junction bases outside the gene matches: 9. Germline V gene lookup returns CDR1 SQVTM and CDR2 ANQGSEA. This CDR3 comprises 16 residues. In DNA form, the CDR3 reads TGCAGCGTTGAGGGGGGACAGGGGGCCCAGGGCGGGGAGCTGTTTTTT. The encoded protein is CSVEGGQGAQGGELFF.